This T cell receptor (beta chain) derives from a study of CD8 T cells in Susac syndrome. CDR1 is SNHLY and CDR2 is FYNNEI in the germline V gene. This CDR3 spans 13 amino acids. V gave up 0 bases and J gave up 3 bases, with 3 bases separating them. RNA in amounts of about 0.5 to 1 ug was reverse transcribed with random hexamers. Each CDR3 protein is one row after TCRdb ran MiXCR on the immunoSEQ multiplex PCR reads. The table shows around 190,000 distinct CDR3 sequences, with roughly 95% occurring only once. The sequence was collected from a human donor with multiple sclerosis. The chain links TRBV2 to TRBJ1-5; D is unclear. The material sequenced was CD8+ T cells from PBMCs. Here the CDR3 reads CASSEAFNQPQHF. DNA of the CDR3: TGTGCCAGCAGTGAAGCGTTCAATCAGCCCCAGCATTTT. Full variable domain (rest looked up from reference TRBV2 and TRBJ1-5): EPEVTQTPSHQVTQMGQEVILRCVPISNHLYFYWYRQILGQKVEFLVSFYNNEISEKSEIFDDQFSVERPDGSNFTLKIRSTKLEDSAMYFCASSEAFNQPQHFGDGTRLSIL.